This TCR beta chain originates from a study of control samples from healthy donors and cancer patients. The CDR3 contains 16 residues. Germline assignment: CDR1 SGHAT and CDR2 FQNNGV. V was shortened by 1 base and J by 0 bases, with 12 bases between the two germline ends. Measured with immunoSEQ multiplex PCR; TCRdb has only the in-frame clones, and not every one. Of roughly 100,000 clones listed, roughly nine tenths are singletons. This chain connects TRBV11-2 to TRBJ1-1; D is unresolved. The TCR was taken from a woman aged 18-29 years in good health. The sequenced sample was blood. DNA of the CDR3: TGTGCCAGCAGCTTAGGTACAGACGGCTTGAACACTGAAGCTTTCTTT. Protein product: CASSLGTDGLNTEAFF.